The clone carrying this T cell receptor beta chain was seen a handful of times. Both CD4+ and CD8+ T cells were negatively isolated, and TEMRA cells underwent FACS enrichment. This entry belongs to a study of CD8 T cells in Susac syndrome. Trimming at V came to 0 bases and at J to 4 bases, leaving 5 bases not matched to a gene. Germline CDR1 is LGHNA and CDR2 is YNFKEQ. The CDR3 is made up of 15 amino acids. Reverse transcription of roughly 0.5 to 1 ug RNA was performed with random hexamers. One entry per CDR3 protein, called by TCRdb with MiXCR from the immunoSEQ multiplex PCR reads. Among 150,000 to 200,000 distinct CDR3 sequences, around 95% were seen once, and the ten largest hold over 0.11%.

Sequencing was performed on CD4+ T cells from PBMCs. The gene calls are TRBV4-2 and TRBJ2-7, with TRBD1 matching 8 bases. The clonotype originates from a human donor in good health. The CDR3, as DNA: TGTGCCAGCAGCCAAGATCTCACAGGGGGGTACGAGCAGTACTTC. Translating it yields CASSQDLTGGYEQYF.